This T cell receptor beta chain was retrieved from a study of T cell repertoires in cytomegalovirus infection. Looking at the study overall: CMV infection plus the matching HLA type was flagged by public TCR beta signatures.

Study outcomes and limitations: CMV-specific TCR beta clonotypes restricted by HLA-C were the ones dominating the ex vivo response. Cumulative frequency of public TCR beta families picked out carriers of CMV plus the relevant HLA.

Turning to this clonotype: Its antigen is undetermined.

TCRdb re-derived calls from the reads in MiXCR, one entry per CDR3 protein. The table shows 97,000 or so distinct CDR3 sequences, with about 17% occurring only once. This CDR3 region has 12 residues. The J segment lost 7 bases and the V segment lost 6 bases, leaving 4 bases of the junction unmatched. Per the germline V gene, CDR1 is SQVTM and CDR2 is ANQGSEA. The chain couples TRBV29-1 to TRBJ1-5; TRBD1 agrees at 9 bases. The TCR originated in a human donor in good health (CMV status not recorded). Some clones in this sample may be carry-over from other donors' samples. The source material was PBMCs. CDR3 nucleotides: TGCAGCGTCGGGACAGGGAACCAGCCCCAGCATTTT. Amino acid sequence: CSVGTGNQPQHF.